These 14 T cell receptor beta chains came from one sample sequenced in a study of response to subunit inactivated influenza vaccine. TCRdb reprocessed the RT-PCR reads with MiXCR, giving one entry per CDR3 protein. The table has 800,000 to 1,000,000 distinct CDR3 sequences, 21% seen once. Sequencing used PBMCs from blood, obtained 4 to 6 days after vaccination. The receptor set was obtained from a man aged 45-65 years who received an inactivated influenza vaccine.

This sequence joins TRBV11-2 and TRBJ1-4, with D unresolved. The CDR3 runs to 15 residues. V was trimmed by 1 base and J by 7 bases, leaving 13 bases between them. Germline V gene data show CDR1 as SGHAT and CDR2 as FQNNGV. The CDR3 spells CASSLGGTLAEKLFF. The CDR3 DNA sequence: TGTGCCAGCAGCTTAGGGGGAACGCTGGCTGAAAAACTGTTTTTT.

The chain carries TRBV9 and TRBJ2-3; D ambiguous. This CDR3 is built from 15 residues. Per germline, CDR1 SGDLS and CDR2 YYNGEE. Trimming stripped 8 bases from V and 5 bases from J, with 21 bases between. The CDR3 protein is CASASGPWSQDTQYF. Written as DNA, the CDR3 is TGTGCCAGTGCATCGGGCCCCTGGTCGCAAGATACGCAGTATTTT.

This clonotype was seen only a few times. The chain links TRBV20-1 to TRBJ2-3; TRBD1 matches 7 bases. V gave up 6 bases and J gave up 0 bases; unmatched junction bases: 9. Germline loops: CDR1 DFQATT, CDR2 SNEGSKA (reference sequence). The CDR3 runs 15 residues. This CDR3 reads CSAGTGEGSTDTQYF. CDR3 sequence (DNA): TGCAGTGCGGGAACAGGGGAAGGAAGCACAGATACGCAGTATTTT.

This clonotype was detected only a few times. The rearrangement joins TRBV12-3 or TRBV12-4 to TRBJ1-6, with TRBD1 matching 7 bases. The CDR3 loop spans 17 amino acids. The J segment lost 1 base and the V segment lost 6 bases, leaving 9 bases of the junction unmatched. This CDR3 is CASSLTGDSSYNSPLHF. The DNA for the CDR3 is TGTGCCAGCAGCCTTACAGGGGATTCATCCTATAATTCACCCCTCCACTTT.

Comments on this clonotype: With a much larger clone just one base away, this may be a read error. The gene calls are TRBV20-1 and TRBJ2-7; 7 bases line up with TRBD1. The CDR3 sequence is 14 residues long. Looked up from germline, CDR1 is DFQATT and CDR2 is SNEGSKA (reference sequence). Trimming at V came to 0 bases and at J to 2 bases, leaving 4 bases not matched to a gene. The CDR3 region is CSARDRDRPYEQYF. As DNA, the CDR3 is TGCAGTGCTAGAGATCGGGACAGACCCTACGAGCAGTACTTC.

The J gene is TRBJ2-7, the V gene TRBV20-1, with D unresolved. Germline values: CDR1 DFQATT, CDR2 SNEGSKA (reference sequence). V lost 1 base, J lost 3 bases, and 7 bases lay in between. The CDR3 runs to 12 residues. CDR3 in DNA: TGCAGTGCTAGAGCCCAGAGCTACGAGCAGTACTTC. Its translation: CSARAQSYEQYF.

As to this clonotype: One junction end does not reproduce the germline sequence, and a read error may be involved. The gene calls are TRBV7-2 and TRBJ2-7; D may be TRBD1 (5 bases). CDR3 length: 15 amino acids. Per germline, CDR1 SGHTA and CDR2 FQGNSA. DNA for the CDR3: TGTGCCAGCAGCGCTGCCGAGTTGGGGCCCTACGAGCAGTGCTTC. Translating gives CASSAAELGPYEQCF.

The sample holds a few counts of this clonotype. This rearrangement joins TRBV27 to TRBJ1-6, with D maybe TRBD1 (6 bases). This CDR3 spans 14 amino acids. The germline CDR1 and CDR2 sequences are MNHEY and SMNVEV (reference sequence). Trimming stripped 3 bases from V and 6 bases from J, with 9 bases between. Here the CDR3 reads CASSFVGGNSPLHF. The CDR3 coding sequence is TGTGCCAGCAGTTTCGTAGGGGGTAATTCACCCCTCCACTTT.

This clonotype was found a few times. The V call is TRBV7-2, the J call TRBJ2-3; 12 bases fit TRBD2. V lost 0 bases, J lost 4 bases, and 8 bases stayed unmatched. Germline values: CDR1 SGHTA, CDR2 FQGNSA. This CDR3 spans 18 amino acids. CDR3 sequence (DNA): TGTGCCAGCAGCTTAGCTGGTCTAGCGGGAGGGTTCTCAGATACGCAGTATTTT. Translation: CASSLAGLAGGFSDTQYF.

This clonotype was observed a handful of times. The chain recombines TRBV4-2 with TRBJ1-6; D perhaps matches TRBD1 (5 bases). The V and J ends lost 1 base and 8 bases respectively, with 12 bases between them. This CDR3 contains 15 residues. CDR1 and CDR2 (germline): LGHNA, YNFKEQ. The CDR3 DNA reads as TGTGCCAGCAGCCAAGTTGCGACAGTTCATTCACCCCTCCACTTT. Translated, it gives CASSQVATVHSPLHF.

In this sample, this clonotype turned up a few times. This sequence joins TRBV15 and TRBJ2-7, with D possibly matching TRBD1 (6 bases). In germline, CDR1 is LNHNV, CDR2 YYDKDF (reference sequence). V shed 2 bases and J shed 7 bases, with 12 bases lying between them. This CDR3 comprises 13 residues. Written as DNA, the CDR3 is TGTGCCACCAGCAGATCACAGGGTGGAGAGCAGTACTTC. Amino acid sequence: CATSRSQGGEQYF.

The chain recombines TRBV20-1 with TRBJ2-4; the match to TRBD2 covers 9 bases. With V trimmed by 3 bases and J by 1 base, 4 bases remained unmatched. The germline V gene encodes CDR1 DFQATT and CDR2 SNEGSKA (reference sequence). This CDR3 has 15 residues. The CDR3 spells CSARGLARAKNIQYF. The CDR3 DNA is TGCAGTGCTAGGGGACTAGCTCGGGCCAAAAACATTCAGTACTTC.

V usage is TRBV10-3 and J usage is TRBJ2-5; 8 bases agree with TRBD2. The CDR3 covers 15 residues. Per the germline V gene, CDR1 is ENHRY and CDR2 is SYGVKD. Losses at the gene ends were 7 bases for V and 5 bases for J; bases not matched to a gene: 12. CDR3 coding DNA: TGTGCCATCAAGGCCAGCGGGAGTTCGTTTGAGACCCAGTACTTC. It is translated as CAIKASGSSFETQYF.

The chain joins TRBV28 to TRBJ1-4, with D tentatively TRBD1 (5 bases). Germline loops: CDR1 MDHEN, CDR2 SYDVKM. The CDR3 loop spans 13 amino acids. The V end was cut by 8 bases, the J end by 8 bases, with 15 bases between. This CDR3 reads CASQGGRYEKLFF. The CDR3 bases are TGTGCCAGCCAGGGAGGTAGATACGAAAAACTGTTTTTT.